This entry describes one T cell receptor beta chain. TCRdb keeps only in-frame clones here, not all; method: immunoSEQ multiplex PCR. In the table there are about 82,000 clones, 65% to 85% of which are singletons. This entry comes from a study of memory CD4+ T cells and cytomegalovirus serostatus. Per the germline V gene, CDR1 is MNHNY and CDR2 is SVGAGI (reference sequence). The V and J ends lost 0 bases and 10 bases respectively, with 7 bases between them. This CDR3 spans 12 amino acids. The sort gate was single viable CD3+CD4+CD8-CD45RO+ cells for memory CD4+ T cells. Positive selection with CD4 microbeads enriched total CD4+ T cells.

This receptor was obtained from an adult in good health and CMV-seronegative. The sample consisted of memory CD4+ T cells from blood. J is TRBJ2-1 and V is TRBV6-6; D possibly corresponds to TRBD2 (5 bases). In DNA, the CDR3 is TGTGCCAGCAGTTACTCTCGGGGAGAGCAGTTCTTC. Translation: CASSYSRGEQFF.